These 24 T cell receptor beta chains were all obtained from the same sample, sequenced in a study of T cell changes during pregnancy in multiple sclerosis. Repertoires were generated with immunoSEQ multiplex PCR, while TCRdb's copy carries only in-frame clones and drops some. The data hold 60,000 to 75,000 clones, with roughly nine tenths observed a single time. The sequencing used peripheral blood, collected in the second trimester of pregnancy. These receptors were taken from a female donor in good health, enrolled as a control in a pregnancy study.

The chain has TRBV6-4 and TRBJ1-1; D is possibly TRBD1 (6 bases). CDR1 is MRHNA and CDR2 is SNTAGT in the germline V gene. The CDR3 length is 15 residues. The V end was cut by 5 bases, the J end by 6 bases, with 19 bases between. The CDR3 DNA reads as TGTGCCAGCAGTAAACAGGGATTCGGGACGGCTGAAGCTTTCTTT. Its translation: CASSKQGFGTAEAFF.

The chain uses TRBV15 and TRBJ2-1, with TRBD2 as a possible D gene (6 bases). The CDR3 loop spans 15 amino acids. With 0 bases removed from V and 6 bases from J, the gap between germline ends came to 12 bases. The germline CDR1 and CDR2 sequences are LNHNV and YYDKDF (reference sequence). In DNA form, the CDR3 reads TGTGCCACCAGCAGAGAGGGGACTTTACCCAATGAGCAGTTCTTC. Amino acid sequence: CATSREGTLPNEQFF.

The V call is TRBV10-3, the J call TRBJ2-7; 12 bases map to TRBD2. The CDR3 runs 20 residues. Germline V gene lookup returns CDR1 ENHRY and CDR2 SYGVKD. Unmatched junction bases numbered 19, after V lost 0 bases and J lost 7 bases. CDR3 sequence reads: CAISESRGRGLELAGGEQYF. The CDR3 DNA reads TGTGCCATCAGTGAGTCAAGGGGGCGAGGTTTGGAGCTAGCGGGAGGGGAGCAGTACTTC.

This chain connects TRBV15 to TRBJ2-3; TRBD1 matches 8 bases. Germline CDR1 and CDR2: LNHNV and YYDKDF (reference sequence). Germline trimming cut 8 bases from V and 2 bases from J; bases unmatched to any gene: 12. This CDR3 is 16 amino acids long. The CDR3 spells CATATMTGDFTDTQYF. The DNA for the CDR3 is TGTGCCACCGCCACCATGACAGGGGATTTCACAGATACGCAGTATTTT.

The chain has TRBV9 and TRBJ1-6; D is ambiguous. V lost 0 bases, J lost 9 bases, and 7 bases lay in between. CDR3 length equals 13 residues. Germline V gene data show CDR1 as SGDLS and CDR2 as YYNGEE. CDR3 sequence reads: CASSVDFGSPLHF. The CDR3 DNA reads TGTGCCAGCAGCGTAGATTTCGGTTCACCCCTCCACTTT.

The V and J genes are TRBV7-8 and TRBJ2-1; tentative D call: TRBD2 (6 bases). This CDR3 contains 16 residues. Germline V gene sequence: CDR1 SGHVS, CDR2 FQNEAQ. V was trimmed by 5 bases and J by 4 bases, leaving 18 bases between them. The DNA for the CDR3 is TGTGCCAGCAGCCCGGGGACCGGGGGATCGTACAATGAGCAGTTCTTC. Protein: CASSPGTGGSYNEQFF.

The CDR3 protein is CASSLAEGGFDEQFF. The DNA of the CDR3 is TGTGCCAGCAGCTTAGCGGAGGGAGGGTTTGATGAGCAGTTCTTC. The rearrangement links TRBV7-9 to TRBJ2-1, with TRBD2 matching 7 bases. This CDR3 is built from 15 residues. Germline V gene sequence: CDR1 SEHNR, CDR2 FQNEAQ (reference sequence). The ends lost 0 bases at V and 8 bases at J; junction bases unmatched: 7.

The chain combines TRBV28 with TRBJ1-1; D ambiguous. CDR3 length: 15 amino acids. V was cut by 5 bases and J by 0 bases, with 13 bases left in between. From germline, CDR1 is MDHEN and CDR2 SYDVKM. The CDR3 region has the DNA TGTGCCAGCAGTCCCGGCGGTGAGTTGAACACTGAAGCTTTCTTT. This gives the protein CASSPGGELNTEAFF.

A few counts support this clone. V gene TRBV5-1 combines with J gene TRBJ1-1; 8 positions agree with TRBD1. Germline-derived CDR1 and CDR2 are SGHRS and YFSETQ. Unmatched junction bases numbered 12, after V lost 2 bases and J lost 6 bases. This CDR3 has 16 residues. This chain's CDR3 is CASSLSDRALVAEAFF. As DNA, the CDR3 is TGCGCCAGCAGCTTATCGGACAGGGCTTTAGTGGCTGAAGCTTTCTTT.

This chain connects TRBV27 to TRBJ2-6; D not certain. Germline V CDR1 and CDR2: MNHEY, SMNVEV (reference sequence). Trimming shortened V by 2 bases and J by 0 bases, and 11 bases separated the two germline ends. This CDR3 has 17 amino acids. The CDR3 here is CASSLQVFSSGANVLTF. The CDR3 DNA follows: TGTGCCAGCAGTTTACAGGTTTTTAGCTCTGGGGCCAACGTCCTGACTTTC.

J is TRBJ2-1 and V is TRBV10-3; 9 bases line up with TRBD2. This CDR3 has 17 amino acids. Germline CDR1 ENHRY, CDR2 SYGVKD. V lost 0 bases, J lost 8 bases, and 11 bases stayed unmatched. The CDR3 here is CAISESRAGGRLDEQFF. The CDR3, as DNA: TGTGCCATCAGTGAGTCACGTGCGGGAGGGCGACTGGATGAGCAGTTCTTC.

The genes are TRBV18 and TRBJ1-1; D not certain. The CDR3 has 13 amino acids. Trimming removed 0 bases at V and 4 bases at J, with 6 bases between. From germline, CDR1 is KGHSH and CDR2 LQKENI. The DNA of the CDR3 is TGTGCCAGCTCACCACCGGGAGGCACTGAAGCTTTCTTT. Amino acids: CASSPPGGTEAFF.

The rearrangement links TRBV4-1 to TRBJ2-7, with 7 bases fitting TRBD1. CDR3 length: 16 amino acids. V gave up 4 bases and J gave up 6 bases; unmatched junction bases: 15. Germline V CDR1 and CDR2: MGHRA, YSYEKL. The CDR3 reads CASSRLLGGQRSEQYF. The CDR3 DNA follows: TGCGCCAGCAGCCGCCTTCTAGGGGGACAGAGGTCCGAGCAGTACTTC.

This sequence joins TRBV28 and TRBJ2-7; 8 positions agree with TRBD2. CDR3 size: 16 residues. In germline, CDR1 is MDHEN, CDR2 SYDVKM. Unmatched junction bases numbered 9, after V lost 4 bases and J lost 1 base. The CDR3 here is CASSSPGGARSYEQYF. The CDR3 coding sequence is TGTGCCAGCAGTTCCCCCGGGGGGGCACGATCCTACGAGCAGTACTTC. Supplemented by reference TRBV28 and TRBJ2-7, the full variable domain reads DVKVTQSSRYLVKRTGEKVFLECVQDMDHENMFWYRQDPGLGLRLIYFSYDVKMKEKGDIPEGYSVSREKKERFSLILESASTNQTSMYLCASSSPGGARSYEQYFGPGTRLTVT.

This sequence joins TRBV13 and TRBJ2-7; 8 nucleotides agree with TRBD1. J lost 5 bases, V lost 5 bases, and 11 bases had no gene match. CDR3 length: 15 amino acids. Germline V CDR1 and CDR2: PRHDT, FYEKMQ (reference sequence). The CDR3 region has the DNA TGTGCCAGCAGCCCCTCGGGACAGGAGGGTAACGAGCAGTACTTC. It yields the protein CASSPSGQEGNEQYF. The variable domain in full, completed from reference TRBV13 and TRBJ2-7, reads AAGVIQSPRHLIKEKRETATLKCYPIPRHDTVYWYQQGPGQDPQFLISFYEKMQSDKGSIPDRFSAQQFSDYHSELNMSSLELGDSALYFCASSPSGQEGNEQYFGPGTRLTVT.

CDR3 sequence (DNA): TGTGCCAGCTCACCAAATACTGAGAACACTGAAGCTTTCTTT. This codes for CASSPNTENTEAFF. The chain is built from TRBV18 and TRBJ1-1; no clear D gene. V lost 2 bases, J lost 1 base, and 8 bases lay in between. Germline CDR1 is KGHSH and CDR2 is LQKENI. The CDR3 spans 14 residues.

This chain connects TRBV27 to TRBJ1-5; 7 positions agree with TRBD1. The CDR3 extends over 14 amino acids. V lost 5 bases and J lost 4; bases outside the gene matches: 5. CDR1 is MNHEY and CDR2 is SMNVEV in the germline V gene (reference sequence). In nucleotides, the CDR3 is TGTGCCAGCAGTCCCTTGACAGGGAATCAGCCCCAGCATTTT. The encoded protein is CASSPLTGNQPQHF.

The V gene is TRBV10-3, the J gene TRBJ2-7, with 16 nucleotides matching TRBD2. CDR3 length equals 17 residues. Germline V gene sequence: CDR1 ENHRY, CDR2 SYGVKD. V lost 4 bases to trimming and J lost 0 bases; unmatched junction nucleotides: 3. The CDR3 region has the DNA TGTGCCATCAGTGGGGGACTAGCGGGAGGGAGCTCCTACGAGCAGTACTTC. Encoded protein: CAISGGLAGGSSYEQYF.

The chain recombines TRBV12-5 with TRBJ2-5; 9 nucleotides match TRBD2. CDR3 size: 17 residues. Trimming cost V 0 bases and J 5 bases; bases outside gene matches: 10. CDR1 is LGHNT and CDR2 is FRNRAP in the germline V gene. The CDR3 DNA sequence: TGTGCTAGTGGTTTGGTCTCCTCCGGGACTAGCATGGAGACCCAGTACTTC. Amino acids: CASGLVSSGTSMETQYF.

This chain uses TRBV19 with TRBJ2-1; 8 positions match TRBD2. Germline V gene data show CDR1 as LNHDA and CDR2 as SQIVND (reference sequence). This CDR3 comprises 15 residues. The ends lost 3 bases at V and 4 bases at J; junction bases unmatched: 5. The CDR3 protein is CASSMISGTYNEQFF. The CDR3 DNA reads as TGTGCCAGTAGTATGATTAGCGGGACATACAATGAGCAGTTCTTC.

The chain recombines TRBV7-9 with TRBJ2-7, with TRBD1 matching 10 bases. From germline, CDR1 is SEHNR and CDR2 FQNEAQ (reference sequence). Germline trimming cut 3 bases from V and 4 bases from J; bases unmatched to any gene: 3. The CDR3 is 14 residues long. The CDR3 coding sequence is TGTGCCAGCAGCTTGGACAGGGGGTCGTACGAGCAGTACTTC. This encodes CASSLDRGSYEQYF. Filled out from reference TRBV7-9 and TRBJ2-7, the complete variable domain reads DTGVSQNPRHKITKRGQNVTFRCDPISEHNRLYWYRQTLGQGPEFLTYFQNEAQLEKSRLLSDRFSAERPKGSFSTLEIQRTEQGDSAMYLCASSLDRGSYEQYFGPGTRLTVT.

This chain connects TRBV18 to TRBJ2-3; the D is unclear. This CDR3 comprises 13 residues. Germline CDR1 is KGHSH and CDR2 is LQKENI. The V and J ends lost 4 bases and 0 bases respectively, with 5 bases between them. The CDR3 region is CASSQSSTDTQYF. Written as DNA, the CDR3 is TGTGCCAGCTCACAATCTAGCACAGATACGCAGTATTTT.

The J gene is TRBJ1-1, the V gene TRBV5-6, with unresolved D. Germline CDR1 and CDR2: SGHDT and YYEEEE. The CDR3 has 13 residues. V dropped 7 bases and J dropped 4 bases, with 14 bases sitting between them. DNA for the CDR3: TGTGCCAGCCAGCTTGAGGCCGGCACTGAAGCTTTCTTT. Translation gives CASQLEAGTEAFF.

In nucleotides, the CDR3 is TGTGCCAGCAGTGAAGGCCTAGCGGGAGCTAGTGAGCAGTACTTC. Its protein product is CASSEGLAGASEQYF. V and J are TRBV6-1 and TRBJ2-7; 10 bases agree with TRBD2. The CDR3 loop spans 15 amino acids. Unmatched junction bases numbered 7, after V lost 1 base and J lost 7 bases. Germline loops: CDR1 MNHNS, CDR2 SASEGT.